The 31 T cell receptor beta chains given below trace back to one sample, sequenced in a study of T cells in Graves' hyperthyroidism and ophthalmopathy. The investigators amplified TCR beta CDR3 regions from RNA transcripts. The HTBI set primed first-round TCR CDR3 RT-PCR. TCRdb re-derived calls from the multiplex PCR reads in MiXCR, one entry per CDR3 protein. The sample includes 600,000 to 650,000 distinct CDR3 sequences, around 15% of them seen just once. Specimen: blood. These receptors were collected from a woman in her twenties or thirties with Graves' hyperthyroidism.

The table lists this clonotype with many counts. The rearrangement uses TRBV2 and TRBJ2-1; no firm D call. Trimming cost V 6 bases and J 2 bases, with 14 bases left between them. CDR1 is SNHLY and CDR2 is FYNNEI in the germline V gene. This CDR3 has 15 residues. CDR3 DNA: TGTGCCAGCAGCTTGTCTAGGCCCACCTACAATGAGCAGTTCTTC. This encodes CASSLSRPTYNEQFF.

This clonotype was seen a handful of times. The junction differs from germline at one of its ends, possibly a read error. The chain combines TRBV28 with TRBJ1-2, with a weak D call TRBD1 (5 bases). CDR3 size: 19 residues. Germline V lookup: CDR1 MDHEN, CDR2 SYDVKM. The CDR3 loop reads CTSSRGRGTLKRNNYGYTF. The CDR3, as DNA: TGTACCAGCTCCCGAGGCAGAGGGACTCTCAAGCGGAATAACTATGGCTACACCTTC.

CDR3 in amino acids: CASSPQGGGQGVNTGELFF. The CDR3 bases are TGTGCCAGCAGTCCACAAGGAGGGGGACAGGGGGTGAACACCGGGGAGCTGTTTTTT. The chain recombines TRBV6-1 with TRBJ2-2; the match to TRBD1 covers 11 bases. Trimming removed 5 bases from V and 1 base from J; junction bases left unmatched: 12. Germline V CDR1 and CDR2: MNHNS, SASEGT. The CDR3 has 19 amino acids.

This clonotype was seen a few times. CDR3: CASTERTQSMNTEAFF. In DNA form, the CDR3 reads TGTGCCAGCACCGAACGAACCCAGAGCATGAACACTGAAGCTTTCTTT. This chain uses TRBV13 with TRBJ1-1; D gene ambiguous. Germline loops: CDR1 PRHDT, CDR2 FYEKMQ (reference sequence). The CDR3 spans 16 residues. V lost 7 bases and J lost 0, with 18 bases in between.

The chain carries TRBV6-2 or TRBV6-3 and TRBJ2-7; 8 nucleotides agree with TRBD2. V trimming: 7 bases; J trimming: 5 bases; junction bases outside the gene matches: 10. Per the germline V gene, CDR1 is MNHEY and CDR2 is SVGEGT. The CDR3 sequence is 14 residues long. The DNA for the CDR3 is TGTGCCAGCAAAAGGGCGGGAGGCTCACACGAGCAGTACTTC. Its translation: CASKRAGGSHEQYF.

This clonotype was picked up many times. V and J are TRBV6-1 and TRBJ2-3, with 8 positions matching TRBD2. After removal of 8 bases from V and 0 bases from J, the junction contained 13 bases not matched to a gene. The CDR3 is 17 amino acids. Germline CDR1 is MNHNS and CDR2 is SASEGT. The CDR3 bases are TGTGCCAGCGGGGAAGCGGCTAGCGGGCCCAGCACAGATACGCAGTATTTT. It yields the protein CASGEAASGPSTDTQYF.

This clonotype was counted only a few times. V usage is TRBV3-2 and J usage is TRBJ2-1; TRBD1, as called in the table, went unchecked against the DNA. TRBV3-2 is described as a pseudogene. This CDR3 spans 13 amino acids. CDR3 in DNA: TGTGCCAGCAGCCCCCCCCAACAGGGGAGGCGGTTCTTC. Translating it yields CASSPPQQGRRFF.

This clonotype has ten or more counts. The chain carries TRBV2 and TRBJ2-1; maybe TRBD2 (7 bases). The CDR3 runs to 15 residues. Germline V gives CDR1 SNHLY, CDR2 FYNNEI. Between the trimmed V and J ends, which lost 8 bases and 10 bases, there was a span of 24 bases. The CDR3 is CASGMGAGAVREQFF. The CDR3 bases are TGTGCCAGCGGGATGGGGGCGGGAGCGGTCCGCGAGCAGTTCTTC.

The chain combines TRBV7-9 with TRBJ1-2, with a tentative D call TRBD1 (5 bases). CDR1 and CDR2 from the germline V gene are SEHNR and FQNEAQ (reference sequence). There are 11 residues in the CDR3. Trimming removed 6 bases from V and 8 bases from J, with 10 bases in between. CDR3: CASSPGIGYTF. The CDR3 nucleotides read TGTGCCAGCAGTCCAGGGATCGGCTACACCTTC.

This clonotype was recorded at least ten times. This sequence joins TRBV28 and TRBJ2-6, with no clear D. Germline V gene data show CDR1 as MDHEN and CDR2 as SYDVKM. V was cut by 6 bases and J by 0 bases, with 9 bases left in between. This CDR3 region has 15 residues. CDR3 sequence (DNA): TGTGCCAGCAGCGTCGGAAGCTCTGGGGCCAACGTCCTGACTTTC. This codes for CASSVGSSGANVLTF. Variable domain in full (rest from reference TRBV28 and TRBJ2-6): DVKVTQSSRYLVKRTGEKVFLECVQDMDHENMFWYRQDPGLGLRLIYFSYDVKMKEKGDIPEGYSVSREKKERFSLILESASTNQTSMYLCASSVGSSGANVLTFGAGSRLTVL.

The chain links TRBV29-1 to TRBJ1-2; unclear D gene. The germline V and J ends were trimmed by 4 bases and 2 bases, with 11 bases remaining between them. Germline loops: CDR1 SQVTM, CDR2 ANQGSEA. This CDR3 has 13 residues. The CDR3 region is CSVAGGLNYGYTF. CDR3 nucleotide sequence: TGCAGCGTTGCGGGAGGCTTAAACTATGGCTACACCTTC.

J is TRBJ1-1 and V is TRBV6-1, with TRBD1 matching 7 bases. Germline CDR1 MNHNS, CDR2 SASEGT. The CDR3 has 15 amino acids. The ends lost 5 bases at V and 5 bases at J; junction bases unmatched: 11. For the CDR3, the DNA is TGTGCCAGCAGTCGACAGGGACGCGGGGGAACTGAAGCTTTCTTT. Translation: CASSRQGRGGTEAFF.

The sample holds many counts of this clonotype. The gene calls are TRBV30 and TRBJ2-3; D gene uncertain. Germline assignment: CDR1 GTSNPN and CDR2 SVGIG (reference sequence). The V end was cut by 3 bases, the J end by 5 bases, with 15 bases between. The CDR3 sequence is 14 residues long. The CDR3 region has the DNA TGTGCCTGGAGCACCACCCTTACGAGAGATACGCAGTATTTT. This encodes CAWSTTLTRDTQYF.

This clonotype has just a few counts. The chain joins TRBV13 to TRBJ2-1; TRBD2 might be the D (5 bases). V shed 1 base and J shed 0 bases, with 7 bases lying between them. The CDR3 runs to 15 residues. Germline CDR1 reads PRHDT; CDR2 reads FYEKMQ (reference sequence). CDR3: CASSLELGSYNEQFF. The CDR3 DNA reads as TGTGCCAGCAGCTTAGAACTAGGCTCCTACAATGAGCAGTTCTTC.

This sequence joins TRBV5-4 and TRBJ1-2, with D possibly being TRBD1 (5 bases). The V gene lost 4 bases and the J gene lost 3 bases, with 10 bases spanning the gap. This CDR3 comprises 13 residues. Germline V CDR1 and CDR2: SGHNT, YYREEE (reference sequence). CDR3 sequence: CASSRWGDYGYTF. The CDR3, as DNA: TGTGCCAGCAGCCGGTGGGGGGACTATGGCTACACCTTC.

This clonotype was observed at least ten times. CDR3 sequence (DNA): TGTGCCAGCAGTTTAACAGGGTTCTCCTACGAGCAGTACTTC. Amino acids: CASSLTGFSYEQYF. V gene TRBV6-1 combines with J gene TRBJ2-7; TRBD1 is a possible D gene (6 bases). Germline CDR1 reads MNHNS; CDR2 reads SASEGT. The CDR3 length is 14 residues. V was clipped by 5 bases and J by 0 bases, with 11 bases between them.

In regard to this clonotype: A much more abundant neighbour one base away suggests this may be a read error. The chain carries TRBV14 and TRBJ1-1; D not resolved. The CDR3 loop spans 14 amino acids. Per germline, CDR1 SGHDN and CDR2 FVKESK. This CDR3 reads CAGSPRGGNTEAFF. The CDR3 DNA follows: TGTGCCGGCAGCCCCCGCGGAGGGAACACTGAAGCTTTCTTT.

V is TRBV19 and J is TRBJ1-1, with TRBD1 identical over 10 bases. After removal of 7 bases from V and 5 bases from J, the junction contained 4 bases not matched to a gene. The CDR3 totals 13 residues. Germline V CDR1 and CDR2: LNHDA, SQIVND (reference sequence). This CDR3 reads CASIRTGGTEAFF. In nucleotides, the CDR3 is TGTGCCAGTATACGGACAGGGGGAACTGAAGCTTTCTTT.

At least ten counts were recorded for this clonotype. This chain connects TRBV12-3 or TRBV12-4 to TRBJ2-5; the match to TRBD1 covers 7 bases. V lost 6 bases, J lost 1 base, and 5 bases stayed unmatched. The CDR3 contains 14 residues. The CDR3 region has the DNA TGTGCCAGCAGACCAAACAGGGGCCAAGAGACCCAGTACTTC. Its translation is CASRPNRGQETQYF.

V is TRBV9 and J is TRBJ1-3, with TRBD1 matching over 7 bases. Looked up from germline, CDR1 is SGDLS and CDR2 is YYNGEE. V lost 0 bases, J lost 3 bases, and 12 bases stayed unmatched. The CDR3 runs to 18 residues. The CDR3, as DNA: TGTGCCAGCAGCGTAGGCCCAATCGTTGCAGGGGGTGGAAACACCATATATTTT. Translated, it gives CASSVGPIVAGGGNTIYF.

This clonotype showed up many times. This chain connects TRBV28 to TRBJ1-1, with 8 bases fitting TRBD1. The CDR3 runs to 12 residues. J lost 8 bases, V lost 6 bases, and 5 bases had no gene match. The germline V gene encodes CDR1 MDHEN and CDR2 SYDVKM. CDR3 amino acids: CASSPQGEEAFF. In DNA form, the CDR3 reads TGTGCCAGCAGCCCACAGGGGGAAGAAGCTTTCTTT.

This clonotype has a handful of counts. J is TRBJ1-2 and V is TRBV5-1; D is unclear. Trimming left V 0 bases short and J 6 bases short, with 12 bases between. The CDR3 totals 14 residues. Germline V lookup: CDR1 SGHRS, CDR2 YFSETQ. DNA of the CDR3: TGCGCCAGCAGCTTGGGTCGGGGTGGAGATGGCTACACCTTC. Translation: CASSLGRGGDGYTF.

This clonotype was seen more than once but under ten times. The genes are TRBV12-3 or TRBV12-4 and TRBJ2-5; D is uncertain. The ends were cut back, 5 bases at V and 0 bases at J, with 10 bases in the middle. This CDR3 has 14 residues. The CDR3 nucleotides read TGTGCCAGCAGTCCTGGAGAATACCAAGAGACCCAGTACTTC. This sequence encodes CASSPGEYQETQYF.

This clonotype was counted between two and nine times. V is TRBV20-1 and J is TRBJ2-7; D gene unclear. The germline V gene has CDR1 DFQATT and CDR2 SNEGSKA (reference sequence). V was cut by 3 bases and J by 0 bases, with 9 bases left in between. CDR3 length: 13 residues. The CDR3 nucleotides read TGCAGTGCTAGGCGACACGACTCCTACGAGCAGTACTTC. Protein: CSARRHDSYEQYF.

The V gene is TRBV11-2, the J gene TRBJ1-1; D unresolved. Germline CDR1 reads SGHAT; CDR2 reads FQNNGV. The CDR3 spans 15 residues. V was clipped by 5 bases and J by 0 bases, with 13 bases between them. The CDR3 is CASSPPRRVNTEAFF. CDR3 nucleotide sequence: TGTGCCAGCAGCCCCCCACGACGAGTGAACACTGAAGCTTTCTTT.

This clonotype was seen at least ten times. The V and J genes are TRBV27 and TRBJ2-7; TRBD2 aligns across 7 bases. With 3 bases clipped from V and 6 bases from J, the junction kept 8 bases outside the gene matches. Per germline, CDR1 MNHEY and CDR2 SMNVEV (reference sequence). The CDR3 extends over 14 amino acids. The DNA of the CDR3 is TGTGCCAGCAGTTTTAGTGGGAGGGGCGGCGAGCAGTACTTC. Translated: CASSFSGRGGEQYF.

This clonotype was counted a single time. This chain uses TRBV20-1 with TRBJ2-7; 9 bases are shared with TRBD2. This CDR3 is built from 17 residues. CDR1 is DFQATT and CDR2 is SNEGSKA in the germline V gene (reference sequence). V gave up 5 bases and J gave up 0 bases; unmatched junction bases: 14. The CDR3 nucleotides are TGCAGTGCTCCACCCCCGTATGGCGGGAGGGCCTCCTACGAGCAGTACTTC. Protein product: CSAPPPYGGRASYEQYF.

Note on this clonotype: A much larger clone is a single base away; this may be a read error. The gene calls are TRBV20-1 and TRBJ1-1; D is unresolved. This CDR3 is built from 14 residues. CDR1 and CDR2 from the germline V gene are DFQATT and SNEGSKA (reference sequence). Trimming took off 1 base at V and 3 bases at J, with 12 bases between the two ends. The CDR3 protein is CSARAWGLDTEAFF. The CDR3 DNA sequence: TGCAGTGCTAGAGCGTGGGGATTGGACACTGAAGCTTTCTTT.

This clonotype was recorded a few times. The chain joins TRBV2 to TRBJ1-3; 12 nucleotides agree with TRBD1. The CDR3 is 18 residues long. V shed 5 bases and J 3 bases; nucleotides not matched to a gene: 11. The V gene's germline CDR1 is SNHLY and CDR2 FYNNEI. In DNA form, the CDR3 reads TGTGCCAGCAGTTTCCCTGCGGGACAGGGGGCTAATGGAAACACCATATATTTT. This codes for CASSFPAGQGANGNTIYF.

This clonotype has ten or more counts. The rearrangement uses TRBV5-1 and TRBJ1-2; D remains unclear. The V gene lost 0 bases and the J gene lost 5 bases, with 14 bases spanning the gap. Germline CDR1 is SGHRS and CDR2 is YFSETQ. The CDR3 sequence is 15 residues long. CDR3 nucleotides: TGCGCCAGCAGCTTGGGATCCACGGCCGGATATGGCTACACCTTC. Protein: CASSLGSTAGYGYTF.

This clonotype has at least ten counts. The chain has TRBV12-3 or TRBV12-4 and TRBJ2-7; a possible D gene is TRBD1 (6 bases). The CDR3 is 15 amino acids. With 1 base removed from V and 1 base from J, the gap between germline ends came to 11 bases. DNA of the CDR3: TGTGCCAGCAGTTTAGGCAGGGGCCCTTCCTACGAGCAGTACTTC. Amino acid sequence: CASSLGRGPSYEQYF.